Listed below are T cell receptor beta chains from one sample, sequenced in a study of post-analysis software for immune sequencing data. TCRdb reprocessed the PCR reads via MiXCR and lists one record per CDR3 protein. The data show about 800,000 distinct CDR3 sequences, with roughly 30% seen just once and more than 0.45% held by the top ten. The sequenced material came from blood. The receptor source for this set is a girl aged 5 to 17 with multiple sclerosis. The CDR3 runs from the conserved cysteine through the conserved F or W.

v_gene	j_gene	CDR3aa
TRBV28	TRBJ2-3	CASSFAKRRRDTQYF
TRBV20-1	TRBJ2-1	CSASGRTDESSYNEQFF
TRBV12-3/TRBV12-4	TRBJ2-1	CASSRAGQGNEQFF
TRBV11-2	TRBJ2-7	CASKEQGMGYEQYF
TRBV20-1	TRBJ1-5	CSARVTAGYQPQHF
TRBV28	TRBJ1-2	CASSLAGSPPNYGYTF
TRBV2	TRBJ1-2	CASSEGLGYGYTF
TRBV7-2	TRBJ2-2	CASSLESGVRTGERFF
TRBV7-9	TRBJ2-1	CASSPRGTAALSYNEQFF
TRBV6-4	TRBJ2-1	CASRDSGDSNEQFF
TRBV7-8	TRBJ2-5	CASSSAGGVAGETQYF
TRBV29-1	TRBJ1-2	CSVGTSTGRLGYTF
TRBV6-5	TRBJ1-1	CASGYRQAQRANTEAFF
TRBV27	TRBJ1-2	CASSLSGNPYGYTF
TRBV29-1	TRBJ2-2	CSVAGTRSNTGELFF
TRBV6-2/TRBV6-3	TRBJ2-1	CASSYVRQRHNKQFF
TRBV10-3	TRBJ1-2	CAISEGFDNRNYGYTF
TRBV11-2	TRBJ1-2	CAGSYSGAARGCTF
TRBV20-1	TRBJ1-5	CSARDGVWQGRSAQHF
TRBV20-1	TRBJ2-7	CSARVSHGVSYEQYF
TRBV24-1	TRBJ2-5	CATSDRRPGGETQYF